The subject of this entry is one T cell receptor (beta chain). No cognate antigen has been identified for it. No much larger clone is present one base from it, and per-base qualities are unavailable. This sample is drawn from a study of early T cells in non-severe SARS-CoV-2 infection (dated by TCRdb to the early 2020s). About the study as a whole: TCR sequencing used bulk RNA from unsorted whole blood, so alpha and beta chains could not be paired. General study outcomes and caveats: VDJdb matching was skewed toward anti-spike CD8 responses, so virus-specific expansions were likely underestimated and private and CD4 specificities were missed.

The study was a case-control design nested within a healthcare worker cohort in London, UK, with weekly nasopharyngeal swab PCR tests and blood sampling. Healthcare workers were recruited between 23 and 31 March 2020, during the week of the UK lockdown, and were followed weekly for up to roughly 15 weeks. Library preparation employed 5' RACE. The run used a NextSeq 500. Unique molecular identifiers were attached to individual cDNA molecules in the TCR library protocol so that sequencing error and PCR bias could be corrected. Both TCR alpha and beta chains were sequenced, and tight co-correlation was observed between alpha and beta sequence abundances in each sample. The authors' analysis ran thus. Decombinator V4 was used to annotate TCR sequences for V gene, J gene and CDR3. Expanded TCRs were defined as changing significantly between any two time points under a Poisson model with p below 0.0001. TCR abundances were normalised to the total number of TCRs sequenced per sample and were expressed as counts per million. VDJdb, accessed 1 November 2021, was searched for CMV, EBV and SARS-CoV-2 annotated TCRs, excluding TCRs annotated for multiple antigens. The public reads were run again by TCRdb, first through fastp at Q25 and then through MiXCR, and only productive beta chains were kept. Each entry merges the rows of one CDR3 protein and shows their most common DNA and genes. These V and J calls rely on TCRdb rather than the paper's analysis. The sample table shows tens of thousands of distinct CDR3 sequences, and around 20% are seen once. The ten largest clones take up 16% of the sample.

This sequence was found in an adult who was a healthcare worker with PCR-confirmed SARS-CoV-2 infection or an uninfected control (not recorded which). The source was whole blood, collected at baseline.

The encoded CDR3 is CASSDPGTSQETQYF. The sequenced DNA: TGTGCCAGCAGTGATCCCGGGACTAGCCAAGAGACCCAGTACTTC. The V gene is TRBV25-1 and the J gene is TRBJ2-5, with 8 middle bases fitting TRBD2. From cysteine to phenylalanine, the CDR3 is 15 amino acids long. This entry keeps only the CDR3 DNA: 45 bases, framed from base 1. Germline trimming: 3 bases from V, 1 base from J; junction bases outside gene matches: 4. CDR1 MGHDK and CDR2 SYGVNS are derived from the germline V gene.